These 17 T cell receptor beta chains came from one sample sequenced in a study of T cell responses to AZD1222 COVID-19 vaccine. Clones were sequenced by immunoSEQ multiplex PCR, and TCRdb holds only the in-frame ones, with some missing. The sample shows tens of thousands of clones, less than 90% of them seen only once. This sample comprised peripheral blood, obtained on day 0 of AZD1222 vaccination. The receptors come from an adult in good health.

The DNA of the CDR3 is TGCGCCAGCAGCTTGGAGTCTAGGGCCGCAGGGCCCTACAATGAGCAGTTCTTC. This translates into CASSLESRAAGPYNEQFF. The gene calls are TRBV5-1 and TRBJ2-1; D is possibly TRBD1 (5 bases). CDR3 size: 18 residues. V gave up 0 bases and J gave up 2 bases, with 18 bases separating them. Germline CDR1 is SGHRS and CDR2 is YFSETQ.

V and J are TRBV4-3 and TRBJ1-2; 10 bases match TRBD1. CDR1 is LGHNA and CDR2 is YSLEER in the germline V gene. Trimming cost V 1 base and J 2 bases; bases outside gene matches: 7. This CDR3 is 17 amino acids long. Here the CDR3 reads CASSQAARDRGNYGYTF. CDR3 in DNA: TGCGCCAGCAGCCAAGCCGCCCGGGACAGGGGAAACTATGGCTACACCTTC.

This clone is a singleton in its sample. The genes are TRBV10-1 and TRBJ2-2; D possibly uses TRBD1 or TRBD2 (5 bases each). V lost 4 bases, J lost 1 base, and 13 bases lay in between. Germline CDR1 WNHNN, CDR2 SYGVQD (reference sequence). The CDR3 extends over 16 amino acids. The chain's CDR3 is CASSVGDEKNTGELFF. The CDR3 bases are TGCGCCAGCAGTGTTGGGGACGAAAAGAACACCGGGGAGCTGTTTTTT.

The V gene is TRBV4-1, the J gene TRBJ1-1, with 8 nucleotides matching TRBD1. The CDR3 is 14 amino acids. Germline-derived CDR1 and CDR2 are MGHRA and YSYEKL. The V segment lost 4 bases and the J segment 7 bases; nucleotides outside the gene matches: 8. CDR3 in DNA: TGCGCCAGCAGCCCCCTGGACAGGGCTATTGAAGCTTTCTTT. Its protein product is CASSPLDRAIEAFF.

The gene calls are TRBV2 and TRBJ2-5; TRBD1 agrees at 7 bases. In germline, CDR1 is SNHLY, CDR2 FYNNEI. This CDR3 comprises 12 residues. V was pared by 7 bases and J by 4 bases, with 3 bases of the junction left unmatched. The CDR3 region is CASMGQRETQYF. Here the CDR3 DNA reads TGTGCCAGCATGGGACAGAGAGAGACCCAGTACTTC.

The V gene is TRBV7-2, the J gene TRBJ2-1, with 9 bases matching TRBD2. The CDR3 sequence is 15 residues long. V lost 7 bases, J lost 10 bases, and 14 bases stayed unmatched. From germline, CDR1 is SGHTA and CDR2 FQGNSA. CDR3 in DNA: TGTGCCAGCAAATCTAGCGGGATGGTTCGAAGGGAGCAGTTCTTC. As protein: CASKSSGMVRREQFF. Using reference TRBV7-2 and TRBJ2-1 for the parts outside the CDR3, the full variable domain is GAGVSQSPSNKVTEKGKDVELRCDPISGHTALYWYRQSLGQGLEFLIYFQGNSAPDKSGLPSDRFSAERTGGSVSTLTIQRTQQEDSAVYLCASKSSGMVRREQFFGPGTRLTVL.

The V call is TRBV10-3, the J call TRBJ2-2; no firm D call. Germline CDR1 ENHRY, CDR2 SYGVKD. V was shortened by 6 bases and J by 2 bases, with 7 bases between the two germline ends. The CDR3 spans 13 residues. The CDR3 nucleotides are TGTGCCATCAGCTCACCAAACACCGGGGAGCTGTTTTTT. Protein sequence: CAISSPNTGELFF.

CDR3 in amino acids: CASSQDSRAREDNEQFF. In DNA form, the CDR3 reads TGTGCCAGCAGCCAAGATTCCCGGGCCAGGGAAGACAATGAGCAGTTCTTC. This chain uses TRBV3-1 (or the pseudogene TRBV3-2) with TRBJ2-1, with D tentatively TRBD1 (5 bases). The germline CDR1 and CDR2 sequences are LGHDT and YNNKEL (reference sequence). V gave up 0 bases and J gave up 5 bases, with 17 bases separating them. The CDR3 covers 17 residues.

The J gene is TRBJ1-3, the V gene TRBV5-4; no firm D call. V was clipped by 1 base and J by 4 bases, with 15 bases between them. CDR3 length: 16 residues. Germline CDR1 SGHNT, CDR2 YYREEE (reference sequence). CDR3 nucleotides: TGTGCCAGCAGCTTGACCCAAGCCGTCTCCGGAAACACCATATATTTT. Amino acids: CASSLTQAVSGNTIYF. The full variable domain, completed using reference TRBV5-4 and TRBJ1-3, is ETGVTQSPTHLIKTRGQQVTLRCSSQSGHNTVSWYQQALGQGPQFIFQYYREEENGRGNFPPRFSGLQFPNYSSELNVNALELDDSALYLCASSLTQAVSGNTIYFGEGSWLTVV.

This sequence joins TRBV29-1 and TRBJ1-3; D ambiguous. The CDR3 runs to 13 residues. CDR1 is SQVTM and CDR2 is ANQGSEA in the germline V gene. Trimming took off 4 bases at V and 2 bases at J, with 9 bases between the two ends. This CDR3 is CSVGPQPGNTIYF. Here the CDR3 DNA reads TGCAGCGTTGGGCCCCAGCCTGGAAACACCATATATTTT. The full variable domain, with the rest looked up from reference TRBV29-1 and TRBJ1-3, is SAVISQKPSRDICQRGTSLTIQCQVDSQVTMMFWYRQQPGQSLTLIATANQGSEATYESGFVIDKFPISRPNLTFSTLTVSNMSPEDSSIYLCSVGPQPGNTIYFGEGSWLTVV.

This clone appeared a single time. V usage is TRBV13 and J usage is TRBJ2-7; TRBD2 is a possible D gene (7 bases). CDR1 and CDR2 from the germline V gene are PRHDT and FYEKMQ (reference sequence). V was trimmed by 0 bases and J by 5 bases, leaving 14 bases between them. The CDR3 contains 15 residues. CDR3 sequence (DNA): TGTGCCAGCAGCTTAGGGGGGAGGGGGATCCACGAGCAGTACTTC. As protein: CASSLGGRGIHEQYF.

The chain combines TRBV11-2 with TRBJ1-5, with TRBD1 matching 7 bases. V shed 4 bases and J 3 bases; nucleotides not matched to a gene: 9. CDR1 is SGHAT, CDR2 FQNNGV, per germline. This CDR3 has 16 amino acids. The CDR3 bases are TGTGCCAGCAGCTCCAAACGCGGACAGGCCAATCAGCCCCAGCATTTT. This encodes CASSSKRGQANQPQHF.

The chain uses TRBV5-6 and TRBJ2-5; 9 bases match TRBD1. The CDR3 covers 15 residues. Germline V gene data show CDR1 as SGHDT and CDR2 as YYEEEE. Losses at the gene ends were 5 bases for V and 3 bases for J; bases not matched to a gene: 8. The CDR3 loop reads CASRGLGTGKETQYF. The CDR3 DNA follows: TGTGCCAGCAGAGGGCTTGGGACAGGGAAAGAGACCCAGTACTTC.

This chain joins TRBV11-2 and TRBJ1-1; D is perhaps TRBD1 (5 bases). CDR1 is SGHAT, CDR2 FQNNGV, per germline. V was pared by 5 bases and J by 8 bases, with 12 bases between. The CDR3 runs to 12 residues. CDR3 DNA: TGTGCCAGCAGCATAGGGACGGAAGAAGCTTTCTTT. This codes for CASSIGTEEAFF.

The chain links TRBV20-1 to TRBJ1-3, with no clear D. CDR3 length equals 12 residues. CDR1 DFQATT and CDR2 SNEGSKA come from the germline V gene (reference sequence). V was pared by 3 bases and J by 4 bases, with 7 bases between. DNA of the CDR3: TGCAGTGCTAGTACAGCCGGAAACACCATATATTTT. This gives the protein CSASTAGNTIYF.

Of note for this clone: A junction end diverges from the germline sequence, so it may reflect a read error. The CDR3 sequence: CASSPPTSGSEGNEQFF. The CDR3 nucleotides read TGTGCCAGCTCCCCACCGACTAGCGGATCAGAAGGCAATGAGCAGTTCTTC. The genes are TRBV18 and TRBJ2-1; TRBD2 matches 9 bases. This CDR3 has 17 residues. Germline V lookup: CDR1 KGHSH, CDR2 LQKENI.

This clone occurred once. This chain uses TRBV30 with TRBJ1-1; D possibly corresponds to TRBD1 (6 bases). V lost 2 bases, J lost 3 bases, and 16 bases lay in between. CDR1 GTSNPN and CDR2 SVGIG come from the germline V gene (reference sequence). CDR3 length: 15 amino acids. CDR3 nucleotides: TGTGCCTGGAGTCACGACGTGGGGGCGGACACTGAAGCTTTCTTT. Its translation is CAWSHDVGADTEAFF.